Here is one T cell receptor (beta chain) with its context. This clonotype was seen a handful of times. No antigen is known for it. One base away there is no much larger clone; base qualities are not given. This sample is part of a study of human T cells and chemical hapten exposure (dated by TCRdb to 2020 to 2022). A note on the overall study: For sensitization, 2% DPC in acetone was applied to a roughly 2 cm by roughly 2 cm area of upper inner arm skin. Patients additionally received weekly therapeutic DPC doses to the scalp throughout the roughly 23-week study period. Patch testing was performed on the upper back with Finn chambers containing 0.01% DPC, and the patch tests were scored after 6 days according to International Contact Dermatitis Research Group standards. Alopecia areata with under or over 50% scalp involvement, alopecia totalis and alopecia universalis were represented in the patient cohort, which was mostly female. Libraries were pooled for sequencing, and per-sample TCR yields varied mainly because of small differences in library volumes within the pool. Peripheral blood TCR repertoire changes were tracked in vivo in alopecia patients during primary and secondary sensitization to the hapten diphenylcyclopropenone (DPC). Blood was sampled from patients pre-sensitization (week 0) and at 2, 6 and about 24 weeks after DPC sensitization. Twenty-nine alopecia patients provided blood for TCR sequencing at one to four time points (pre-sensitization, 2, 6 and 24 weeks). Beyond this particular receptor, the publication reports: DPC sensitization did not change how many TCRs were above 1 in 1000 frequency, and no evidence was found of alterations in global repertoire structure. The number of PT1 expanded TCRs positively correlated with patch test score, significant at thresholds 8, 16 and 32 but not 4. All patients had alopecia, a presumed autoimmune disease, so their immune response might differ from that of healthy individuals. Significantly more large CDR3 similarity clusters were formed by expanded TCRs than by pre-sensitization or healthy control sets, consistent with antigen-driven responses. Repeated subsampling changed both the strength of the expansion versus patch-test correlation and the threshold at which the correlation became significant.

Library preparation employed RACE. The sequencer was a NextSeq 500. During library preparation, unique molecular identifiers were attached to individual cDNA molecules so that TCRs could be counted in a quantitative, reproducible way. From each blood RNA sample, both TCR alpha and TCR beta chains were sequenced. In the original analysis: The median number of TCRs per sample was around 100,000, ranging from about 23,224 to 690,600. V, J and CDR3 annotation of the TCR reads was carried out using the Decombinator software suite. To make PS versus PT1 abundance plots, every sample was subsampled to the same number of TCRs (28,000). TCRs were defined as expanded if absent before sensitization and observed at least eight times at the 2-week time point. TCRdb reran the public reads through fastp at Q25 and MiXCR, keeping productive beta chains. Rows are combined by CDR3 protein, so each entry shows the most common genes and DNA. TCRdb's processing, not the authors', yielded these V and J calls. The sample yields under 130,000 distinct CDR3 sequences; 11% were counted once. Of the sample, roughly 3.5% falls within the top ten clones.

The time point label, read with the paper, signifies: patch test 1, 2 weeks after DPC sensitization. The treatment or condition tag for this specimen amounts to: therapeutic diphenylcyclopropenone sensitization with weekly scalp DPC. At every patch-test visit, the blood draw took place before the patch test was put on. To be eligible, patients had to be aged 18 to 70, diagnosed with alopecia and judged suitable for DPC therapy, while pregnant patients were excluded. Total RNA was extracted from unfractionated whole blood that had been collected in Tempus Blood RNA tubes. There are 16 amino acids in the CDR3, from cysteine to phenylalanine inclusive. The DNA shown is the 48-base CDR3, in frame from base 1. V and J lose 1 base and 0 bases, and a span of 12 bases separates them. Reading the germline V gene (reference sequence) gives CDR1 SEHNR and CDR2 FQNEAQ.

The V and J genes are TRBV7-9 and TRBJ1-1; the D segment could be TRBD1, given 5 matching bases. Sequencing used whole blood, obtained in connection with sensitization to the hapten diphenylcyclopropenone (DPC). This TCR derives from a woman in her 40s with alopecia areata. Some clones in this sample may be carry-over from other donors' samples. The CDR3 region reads CASSLGGRALNTEAFF. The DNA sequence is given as TGTGCCAGCAGCTTAGGGGGCCGGGCCCTGAACACTGAAGCTTTCTTT. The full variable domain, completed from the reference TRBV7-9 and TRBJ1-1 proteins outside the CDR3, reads DTGVSQNPRHKITKRGQNVTFRCDPISEHNRLYWYRQTLGQGPEFLTYFQNEAQLEKSRLLSDRFSAERPKGSFSTLEIQRTEQGDSAMYLCASSLGGRALNTEAFFGQGTRLTVV.